One and the same sample provided the 11 T cell receptor beta chains below, sequenced in a study of T cells in localized non-small cell lung cancer. The assay was immunoSEQ multiplex PCR, and TCRdb's table has in-frame clones only and misses some. The table shows about 19,000 clones, with just over 90% occurring only once. The sample in question was peripheral blood, obtained before any cancer treatment. All receptors derive from a male donor older than 55 with stage I squamous cell lung carcinoma.

The V and J genes are TRBV7-9 and TRBJ2-7, with a tentative D call TRBD1 (5 bases). This CDR3 spans 13 amino acids. V was trimmed by 7 bases and J by 0 bases, leaving 10 bases between them. The germline CDR1 and CDR2 sequences are SEHNR and FQNEAQ (reference sequence). CDR3 bases: TGTGCCAGCACAGGGTTTCCCTCCTACGAGCAGTACTTC. This codes for CASTGFPSYEQYF.

The chain links TRBV7-9 to TRBJ2-2, with TRBD1 identical over 8 bases. CDR1 SEHNR and CDR2 FQNEAQ come from the germline V gene (reference sequence). The CDR3 covers 16 residues. After removal of 4 bases from V and 5 bases from J, the junction contained 9 bases not matched to a gene. The CDR3 loop is CASSSGLQGETGELFF. The CDR3 nucleotides are TGTGCCAGCAGCTCGGGGTTACAGGGGGAAACCGGGGAGCTGTTTTTT.

V is TRBV5-1 and J is TRBJ2-3; 12 nucleotides agree with TRBD2. The V gene end was trimmed by 0 bases and the J gene end by 13 bases; junction bases not matched to a gene: 9. The V gene's germline CDR1 is SGHRS and CDR2 YFSETQ. CDR3 length equals 15 residues. The CDR3 DNA reads TGCGCCAGCAGCTTGGGGACTAGCGGGACTAGTGAAGAGTATTTT. It translates to CASSLGTSGTSEEYF.

The genes are TRBV5-1 and TRBJ1-2; weak D call: TRBD1 (5 bases). The CDR3 covers 13 residues. Germline V gene data show CDR1 as SGHRS and CDR2 as YFSETQ. With 4 bases removed from V and 4 bases from J, the gap between germline ends came to 11 bases. The CDR3 protein is CASSAGTFYGYTF. For the CDR3, the DNA is TGCGCCAGCAGCGCCGGGACGTTCTATGGCTACACCTTC.

CDR3 residues: CASESSSGGLGGYTF. The CDR3 nucleotides read TGTGCCAGCGAATCCTCCTCGGGGGGGCTAGGAGGCTACACCTTC. The V and J genes are TRBV6-5 and TRBJ1-2, with a possible D match to TRBD1 (6 bases). Trimming cost V 8 bases and J 8 bases, with 24 bases left between them. From germline, CDR1 is MNHEY and CDR2 SVGAGI. CDR3 length: 15 residues.

This clone has just a few counts. This chain joins TRBV6-6 and TRBJ2-7, with 8 bases lining up with TRBD1. The germline gives CDR1 MNHNY, CDR2 SVGAGI (reference sequence). This CDR3 contains 13 residues. The ends lost 3 bases at V and 5 bases at J; junction bases unmatched: 3. CDR3: CASSYGQGNEQYF. The DNA for the CDR3 is TGTGCCAGCAGTTATGGACAGGGCAACGAGCAGTACTTC.

V is TRBV5-1 and J is TRBJ2-1, with TRBD2 as a possible D gene (5 bases). V lost 0 bases and J 5 bases, leaving 12 bases between the germline ends. This CDR3 contains 15 residues. Germline V gene sequence: CDR1 SGHRS, CDR2 YFSETQ. The CDR3 bases are TGCGCCAGCAGCTTGGGTACTAGTAACCACAATGAGCAGTTCTTC. Translation gives CASSLGTSNHNEQFF.

The chain has TRBV6-6 and TRBJ2-1, with 10 bases lining up with TRBD2. V lost 7 bases and J lost 6; bases outside the gene matches: 12. The CDR3 extends over 16 amino acids. CDR1 is MNHNY and CDR2 is SVGAGI in the germline V gene (reference sequence). The CDR3 nucleotides are TGTGCCAGCACCTTACAGGGGACTAGCGCCTTCAATGAGCAGTTCTTC. Translated: CASTLQGTSAFNEQFF.

This chain links TRBV19 with TRBJ2-5; TRBD1 aligns across 7 bases. The CDR3 sequence is 15 residues long. CDR1 LNHDA and CDR2 SQIVND come from the germline V gene (reference sequence). Losses at the gene ends were 7 bases for V and 2 bases for J; bases not matched to a gene: 10. DNA of the CDR3: TGTGCCAGTATGGGAACAGGGGCAGGTCAAGAGACCCAGTACTTC. Its translation: CASMGTGAGQETQYF. Based on the CDR3 plus reference TRBV19 and TRBJ2-5, the full variable domain is DGGITQSPKYLFRKEGQNVTLSCEQNLNHDAMYWYRQDPGQGLRLIYYSQIVNDFQKGDIAEGYSVSREKKESFPLTVTSAQKNPTAFYLCASMGTGAGQETQYFGPGTRLLVL.

The V and J genes are TRBV7-2 and TRBJ2-2; possibly TRBD2 for D (6 bases). The CDR3 has 15 residues. Germline values: CDR1 SGHTA, CDR2 FQGNSA. With 5 bases removed from V and 4 bases from J, the gap between germline ends came to 14 bases. The CDR3 spells CASSRTGGATGELFF. In DNA form, the CDR3 reads TGTGCCAGCAGCCGGACGGGCGGGGCCACCGGGGAGCTGTTTTTT.

This clone was seen a single time. The chain uses TRBV27 and TRBJ2-1; perhaps TRBD1 as D (5 bases). In germline, CDR1 is MNHEY, CDR2 SMNVEV (reference sequence). The ends were cut back, 4 bases at V and 7 bases at J, with 11 bases in the middle. This CDR3 is 13 amino acids long. The CDR3 DNA reads TGTGCCAGCAGTTACGGACATATTAATGAGCAGTTCTTC. Protein product: CASSYGHINEQFF.